These 12 T cell receptor beta chains came from one sample sequenced in a study of T cells in Graves' hyperthyroidism and ophthalmopathy. There were TCR beta CDR3 regions amplified from RNA transcripts. In the first-round RT-PCR of the TCR CDR3, the HTBI primer set was used. MiXCR was run by TCRdb on the multiplex PCR reads, yielding one entry per CDR3 protein. The sample carries 130,000 to 150,000 distinct CDR3 sequences, roughly 23% recorded once. The sample comprised blood. These TCRs come from a woman between 45 and 65 years old with Graves' hyperthyroidism that later progressed to Graves' ophthalmopathy.

This clonotype was counted many times. At one end, the junction sequence differs from germline, possibly due to a read error. J is TRBJ2-7 and V is TRBV6-1; 9 bases agree with TRBD2. Germline values: CDR1 MNHNS, CDR2 SASEGT. The CDR3 contains 14 residues. The CDR3 nucleotides read TGTGCCAGCAGGGAAGTAGCGGGGGCCTACGAGCAGTACTTC. This codes for CASREVAGAYEQYF.

This clonotype was found many times. J is TRBJ2-2 and V is TRBV20-1; 12 bases align to TRBD2. Germline-derived CDR1 and CDR2 are DFQATT and SNEGSKA (reference sequence). This CDR3 comprises 15 residues. V was pared by 2 bases and J by 3 bases, with 1 base of the junction left unmatched. The CDR3 sequence is CSARRLAGDTGELFF. The CDR3 DNA follows: TGCAGTGCTAGAAGACTAGCGGGGGACACCGGGGAGCTGTTTTTT.

This clonotype was picked up many times. The genes are TRBV20-1 and TRBJ1-2; no clear D. The ends were cut back, 3 bases at V and 0 bases at J, with 8 bases in the middle. Germline V gives CDR1 DFQATT, CDR2 SNEGSKA (reference sequence). The CDR3 is made up of 13 amino acids. The CDR3 spells CSASEQTNYGYTF. The CDR3 DNA sequence: TGCAGTGCTAGTGAGCAAACTAACTATGGCTACACCTTC.

The table lists this clonotype with many counts. The chain has TRBV14 and TRBJ1-2; 8 bases agree with TRBD1. This CDR3 region has 15 residues. V was clipped by 1 base and J by 7 bases; unmatched bases: 8. Looked up from germline, CDR1 is SGHDN and CDR2 is FVKESK. The CDR3 protein is CASSQATGAVVGYTF. DNA for the CDR3: TGTGCCAGCAGCCAAGCGACAGGGGCGGTGGTTGGCTACACCTTC. The full variable domain, rest sourced from reference TRBV14 and TRBJ1-2, is EAGVTQFPSHSVIEKGQTVTLRCDPISGHDNLYWYRRVMGKEIKFLLHFVKESKQDESGMPNNRFLAERTGGTYSTLKVQPAELEDSGVYFCASSQATGAVVGYTFGSGTRLTVV.

Ten or more counts support this clonotype. The chain is built from TRBV20-1 and TRBJ2-1; 10 bases agree with TRBD2. J lost 7 bases, V lost 6 bases, and 12 bases had no gene match. The CDR3 is 15 amino acids. Per germline, CDR1 DFQATT and CDR2 SNEGSKA (reference sequence). For the CDR3, the DNA is TGCAGTGCCGGTGGTGCTAGCGGGAGTTTGAATGAGCAGTTCTTC. Protein: CSAGGASGSLNEQFF.

The chain uses TRBV12-3 or TRBV12-4 and TRBJ1-1; tentatively, D is TRBD1 (6 bases). Between the trimmed V and J ends, which lost 7 bases and 5 bases, there was a span of 17 bases. This CDR3 has 14 residues. CDR3 sequence: CASIPTGGGTEAFF. The CDR3 DNA follows: TGTGCCAGCATTCCAACCGGAGGGGGAACTGAAGCTTTCTTT.

This clonotype was recorded many times. The chain uses TRBV2 and TRBJ2-2; 12 positions match TRBD2. V was pared by 5 bases and J by 5 bases, with 3 bases of the junction left unmatched. From germline, CDR1 is SNHLY and CDR2 FYNNEI. The CDR3 has 15 residues. CDR3 region: CASSRLAGDTGELFF. The CDR3 DNA reads TGTGCCAGCAGTCGACTAGCGGGAGATACCGGGGAGCTGTTTTTT.

The chain has TRBV24-1 and TRBJ2-3; D unclear. The CDR3 sequence is 13 residues long. The germline CDR1 and CDR2 sequences are KGHDR and SFDVKD. With 0 bases removed from V and 6 bases from J, the gap between germline ends came to 6 bases. The CDR3 sequence is CATSDLDGDTQYF. The CDR3 DNA sequence: TGTGCCACCAGTGATTTGGACGGGGATACGCAGTATTTT.

This clonotype came up many times. The chain recombines TRBV2 with TRBJ1-5; 9 nucleotides line up with TRBD1. The germline V gene has CDR1 SNHLY and CDR2 FYNNEI. CDR3 length: 15 residues. The ends lost 8 bases at V and 0 bases at J; junction bases unmatched: 5. CDR3 protein: CASGRDRASNQPQHF. In DNA, the CDR3 is TGTGCCAGCGGAAGGGACAGGGCTAGCAATCAGCCCCAGCATTTT.

This clonotype was observed at least ten times. V and J are TRBV19 and TRBJ1-1, with D maybe TRBD1 (6 bases). Germline-derived CDR1 and CDR2 are LNHDA and SQIVND (reference sequence). V was pared by 4 bases and J by 1 base, with 16 bases between. The CDR3 is made up of 16 amino acids. Here the CDR3 reads CASSNPAGAQNTEAFF. The CDR3 DNA sequence: TGTGCCAGTAGTAATCCGGCAGGGGCGCAGAACACTGAAGCTTTCTTT.

This clonotype was seen ten or more times. J is TRBJ2-4 and V is TRBV5-1; 7 positions match TRBD1. This CDR3 spans 15 amino acids. The trim removed 4 bases at V and 9 bases at J, leaving 13 bases unmatched. CDR1 and CDR2 (germline): SGHRS, YFSETQ. This CDR3 reads CASSNRQGQQGIQYF. In nucleotides, the CDR3 is TGCGCCAGCAGCAACCGACAGGGACAGCAAGGCATTCAGTACTTC.

The rearrangement uses TRBV11-2 and TRBJ2-3, with 15 bases fitting TRBD2. With 2 bases clipped from V and 4 bases from J, the junction kept 1 base outside the gene matches. Germline loops: CDR1 SGHAT, CDR2 FQNNGV. The CDR3 consists of 16 residues. The CDR3 region is CASSLWTSGRADTQYF. CDR3 nucleotides: TGTGCCAGCAGCTTATGGACTAGCGGGAGGGCAGATACGCAGTATTTT.